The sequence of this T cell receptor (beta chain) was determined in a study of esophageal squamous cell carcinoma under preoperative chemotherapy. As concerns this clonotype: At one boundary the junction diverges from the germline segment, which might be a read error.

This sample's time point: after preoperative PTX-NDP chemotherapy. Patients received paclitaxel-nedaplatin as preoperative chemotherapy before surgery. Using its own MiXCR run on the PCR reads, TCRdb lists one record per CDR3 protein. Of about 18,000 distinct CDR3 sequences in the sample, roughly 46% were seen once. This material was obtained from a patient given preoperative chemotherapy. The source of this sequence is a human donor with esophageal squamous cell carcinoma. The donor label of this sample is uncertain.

The CDR3 DNA follows: TGTGCCAGCATGGCGGGAGATGAAAATATGCAGTATTTC. Its protein is CASMAGDENMQYF. The chain uses TRBV6-1 and TRBJ2-3, with 7 bases identical to TRBD2. Germline assignment: CDR1 MNHNS and CDR2 SASEGT. The CDR3 is made up of 13 amino acids.